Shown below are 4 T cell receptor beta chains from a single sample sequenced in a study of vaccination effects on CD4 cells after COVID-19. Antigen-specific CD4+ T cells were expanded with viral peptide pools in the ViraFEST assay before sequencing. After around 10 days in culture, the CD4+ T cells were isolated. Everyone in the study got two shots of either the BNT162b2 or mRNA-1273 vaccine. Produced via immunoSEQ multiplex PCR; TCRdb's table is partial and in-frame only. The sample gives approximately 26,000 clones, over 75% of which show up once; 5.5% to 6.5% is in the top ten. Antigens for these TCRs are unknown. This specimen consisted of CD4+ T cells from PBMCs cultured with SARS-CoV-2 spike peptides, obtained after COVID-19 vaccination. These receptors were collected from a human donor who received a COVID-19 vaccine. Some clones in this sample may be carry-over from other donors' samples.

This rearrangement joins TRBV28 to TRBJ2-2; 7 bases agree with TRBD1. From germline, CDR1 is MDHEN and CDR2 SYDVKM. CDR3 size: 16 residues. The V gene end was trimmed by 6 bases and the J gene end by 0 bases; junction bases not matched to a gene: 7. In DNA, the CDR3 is TGTGCCAGCAGCTTCCTAACAGGGGCGAACACCGGGGAGCTGTTTTTT. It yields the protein CASSFLTGANTGELFF. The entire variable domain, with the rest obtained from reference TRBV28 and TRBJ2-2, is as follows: DVKVTQSSRYLVKRTGEKVFLECVQDMDHENMFWYRQDPGLGLRLIYFSYDVKMKEKGDIPEGYSVSREKKERFSLILESASTNQTSMYLCASSFLTGANTGELFFGEGSRLTVL.

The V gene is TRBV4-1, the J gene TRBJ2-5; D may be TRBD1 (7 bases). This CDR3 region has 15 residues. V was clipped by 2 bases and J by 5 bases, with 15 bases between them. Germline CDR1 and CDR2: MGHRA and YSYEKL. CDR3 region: CASSQNQGGGETQYF. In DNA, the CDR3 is TGCGCCAGCAGCCAAAACCAGGGGGGCGGGGAGACCCAGTACTTC.

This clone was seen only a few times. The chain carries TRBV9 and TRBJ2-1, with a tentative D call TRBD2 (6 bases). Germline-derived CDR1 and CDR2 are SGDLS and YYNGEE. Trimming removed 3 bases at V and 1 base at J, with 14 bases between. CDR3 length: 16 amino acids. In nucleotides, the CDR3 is TGTGCCAGCAGCGCCTTAATGCGGGGATCCTACAATGAGCAGTTCTTC. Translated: CASSALMRGSYNEQFF.

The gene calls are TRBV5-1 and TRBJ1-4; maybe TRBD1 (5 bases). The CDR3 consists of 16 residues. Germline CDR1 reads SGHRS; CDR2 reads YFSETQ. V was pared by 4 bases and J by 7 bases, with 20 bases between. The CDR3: CASSLIGRGGSEKLFF. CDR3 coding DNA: TGCGCCAGCAGCCTGATCGGTCGGGGGGGGAGTGAAAAACTGTTTTTT.